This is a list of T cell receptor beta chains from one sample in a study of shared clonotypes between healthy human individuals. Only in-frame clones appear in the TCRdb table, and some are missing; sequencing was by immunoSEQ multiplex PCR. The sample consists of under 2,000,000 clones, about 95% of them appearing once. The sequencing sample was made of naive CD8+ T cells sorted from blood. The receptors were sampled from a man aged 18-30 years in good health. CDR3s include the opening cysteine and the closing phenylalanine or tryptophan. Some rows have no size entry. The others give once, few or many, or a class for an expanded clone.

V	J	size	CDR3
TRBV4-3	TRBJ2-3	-	CASNPSGRSTDTQYF
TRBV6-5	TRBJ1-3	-	CASRSRESSDTIYF
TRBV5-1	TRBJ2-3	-	CASSHRGADTQYF
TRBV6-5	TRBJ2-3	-	CASSYPEGDTQYF
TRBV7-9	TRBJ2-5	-	CASSLAGWETQYF
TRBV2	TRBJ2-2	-	CASSERFGTGGTGELFF
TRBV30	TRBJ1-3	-	CAWNDGNSGNTIYF
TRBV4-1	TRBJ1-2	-	CASSRTTGTASYGYTF
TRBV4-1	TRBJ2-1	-	CASRALAVGSYNEQFF
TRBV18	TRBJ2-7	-	CASSPAPYEQYF
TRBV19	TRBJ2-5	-	CASSRTDLYQETQYF
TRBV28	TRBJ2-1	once	CASSPFGRGSSYNEQFF
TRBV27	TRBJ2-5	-	CASSLGRGAFQETQYF
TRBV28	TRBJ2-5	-	CASSFGGVWTQETQYF
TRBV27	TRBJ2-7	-	CASSRPRQGIYEQYF
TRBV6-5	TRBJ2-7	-	CASSYTEGSHEQYF
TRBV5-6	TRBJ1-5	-	CASSLSAGGAYSNQPQHF
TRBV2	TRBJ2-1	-	CASGAGPYNEQFF
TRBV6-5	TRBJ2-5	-	CASSYSGQLEETQYF
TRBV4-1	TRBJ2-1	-	CASSHIEGGNEQFF
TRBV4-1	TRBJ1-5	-	CASSQTVADHQPQHF
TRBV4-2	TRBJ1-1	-	CASSQESEGRDTEAFF
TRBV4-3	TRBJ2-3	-	CASSQDRYGAGGEVDTQYF
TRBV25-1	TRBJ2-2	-	CASSVGTGELFF
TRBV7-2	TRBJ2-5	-	CASSLGGQGGETQYF
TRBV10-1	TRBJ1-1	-	CASSESRDGYEAFF
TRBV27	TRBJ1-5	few	CASSSGTGGNQPQHF
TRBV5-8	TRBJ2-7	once	CASKGFLTYEQYF
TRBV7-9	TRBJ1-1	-	CASRGMNTEAFF
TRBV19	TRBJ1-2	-	CASSILGAGYGYTF
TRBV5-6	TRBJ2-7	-	CASSLVWGDEQYF
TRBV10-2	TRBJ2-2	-	CASSSLRTGTGELFF
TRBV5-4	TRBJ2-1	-	CASSVAGTLSYNEQFF
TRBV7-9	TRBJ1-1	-	CASSLEQGGGTEAFF
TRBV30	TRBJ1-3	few	CAWRDRAGNTIYF
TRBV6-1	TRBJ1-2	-	CASSEEQRNYGYTF
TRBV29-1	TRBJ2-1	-	CSVEEGGNEQFF
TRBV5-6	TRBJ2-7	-	CASRDTAGAYEQYF
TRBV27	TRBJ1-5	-	CASSRQGAYQPQHF
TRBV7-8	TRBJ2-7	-	CASSLGLAGGPSYEQYF
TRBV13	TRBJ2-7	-	CASSPRTSGVDEQYF
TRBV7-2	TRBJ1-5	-	CASSPEGTPENQPQHF
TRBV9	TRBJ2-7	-	CASSSPDATSSYEQYF
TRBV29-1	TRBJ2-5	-	CSVEPTGGRLQQTQYF
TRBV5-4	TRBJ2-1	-	CASSPPGTGNNEQFF
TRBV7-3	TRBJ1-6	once	CASSSGTGGSPLHF
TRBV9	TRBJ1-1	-	CASSLGMNTEAFF
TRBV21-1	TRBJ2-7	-	CASSKGRDCRGPVGGSYEQYF
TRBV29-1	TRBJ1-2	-	CSVGQPLSGYTF
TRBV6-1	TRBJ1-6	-	CASSDDGVSYNSPLHF
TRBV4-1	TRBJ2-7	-	CASSQVPRDEQYF
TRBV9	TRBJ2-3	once	CASSVARWGGDTDTQYF
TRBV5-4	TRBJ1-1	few	CASSGQGARDTEAFF
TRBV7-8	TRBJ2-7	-	CASSNRQGLSSYEQYF
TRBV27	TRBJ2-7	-	CASSFVQGAPDEQYF
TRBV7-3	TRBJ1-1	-	CASSPTGGPNTEAFF
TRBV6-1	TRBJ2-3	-	CASSAGQFTDTQYF
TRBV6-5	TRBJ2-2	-	CASSYEQRNTGELFF
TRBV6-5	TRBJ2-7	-	CASSQTSGEQYF
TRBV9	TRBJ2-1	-	CASSERGGYPYNEQFF